The sample holds a few counts of the clone carrying this T cell receptor beta chain. Its antigen remains unknown. Germline assignment: CDR1 SNHLY and CDR2 FYNNEI. There are 13 residues in the CDR3. Trimming stripped 9 bases from V and 0 bases from J, with 11 bases between. This specimen comes from a study of graft-versus-host responses after intestinal transplantation. Across the study: Isolated intestinal, liver-intestinal, or multivisceral transplants were what recipients had.

Study-wide points: Within allografts, high graft-versus-host to host-versus-graft clonal ratios were seen among patients with graft-donor T cell macrochimerism. Peak GvH clone levels in circulation were associated with early post-transplant HvG declines. There were GvH clones found in recipient marrow, and some of them appeared first in ileum or blood.

Data came from immunoSEQ multiplex PCR; TCRdb stores just in-frame clones and leaves some out. The sample contains more than 95,000 clones, roughly 87% of which appear only once. This chain joins TRBV2 and TRBJ1-2, with D perhaps TRBD1 (5 bases). This sample comprised unstimulated CD4+ T cells sorted from spleen or lymph node cells, obtained before intestinal transplant. The origin of this receptor is a human donor who received an intestinal transplant. CDR3 coding DNA: TGTGCCAGAGGGACCCTAGCTAACTATGGCTACACCTTC. Encoded protein: CARGTLANYGYTF.